This T cell receptor beta chain is drawn from a study of blood T cell repertoires in COVID-19. Study context: Samples representing acute and convalescent COVID-19 were sourced from the United States, Italy and Spain. Sources were T cells, B-cell-depleted T cells, or PBMCs; the material itself was cDNA or gDNA.

Germline V gene lookup returns CDR1 MNHEY and CDR2 SMNVEV (reference sequence). The CDR3 contains 15 residues. J was trimmed by 2 bases and V by 5 bases; bases with no gene match: 7. In the source study's methods: Scientists estimated how many nucleated cells there were by amplifying reference gene primers. The method was immunoSEQ multiplex PCR; TCRdb's version includes in-frame clones alone and lacks a portion of them. The V and J calls and clone size are taken from that table; D and trimming were inferred from the DNA. The sample holds some 120,000 clones, roughly 80% seen once. The chain joins TRBV27 to TRBJ1-1; 8 bases match TRBD1. What was sequenced was peripheral blood. The TCR was taken from a woman aged 25 to 39 who had recovered from COVID-19. The CDR3 DNA sequence: TGTGCCAGCAGTCCATTCAGGGGGCGCAACACTGAAGCTTTCTTT. Its translation is CASSPFRGRNTEAFF.